This T cell receptor (beta chain) originates from a study of human T cells and chemical hapten exposure. Study in general: Patch testing was performed with 0.01% DPC on the upper back, with reading at 6 days. Slight volume differences across pooled libraries mainly accounted for varying per-sample TCR yields.

The CDR3 runs 14 residues. Trimming at V came to 7 bases and at J to 5 bases, leaving 8 bases not matched to a gene. Germline CDR1 reads MDHEN; CDR2 reads SYDVKM. One entry per CDR3 protein, called by TCRdb with MiXCR from the RACE reads. The sample carries roughly 38,000 distinct CDR3 sequences, around 12% recorded once. The sample's time point: pre-sensitization, week 0. Treatment reported: therapeutic diphenylcyclopropenone sensitization with weekly scalp DPC. It was from unfractionated whole blood that total RNA was extracted. With respect to this clonotype: Its antigen remains unknown.

General observations from the study: Significantly more large CDR3 similarity clusters were formed by expanded TCRs than by controls.

This receptor was taken from a woman in her 40s with alopecia areata. Some clones in this sample may be carry-over from other donors' samples. The chain has TRBV28 and TRBJ2-1; TRBD2 agrees at 7 bases. Specimen: whole blood, collected in connection with sensitization to the hapten diphenylcyclopropenone (DPC). Here the CDR3 DNA reads TGTGCCAGCATCGGCGGGAGTAGCAACAATGAGCAGTTCTTC. It is translated as CASIGGSSNNEQFF.